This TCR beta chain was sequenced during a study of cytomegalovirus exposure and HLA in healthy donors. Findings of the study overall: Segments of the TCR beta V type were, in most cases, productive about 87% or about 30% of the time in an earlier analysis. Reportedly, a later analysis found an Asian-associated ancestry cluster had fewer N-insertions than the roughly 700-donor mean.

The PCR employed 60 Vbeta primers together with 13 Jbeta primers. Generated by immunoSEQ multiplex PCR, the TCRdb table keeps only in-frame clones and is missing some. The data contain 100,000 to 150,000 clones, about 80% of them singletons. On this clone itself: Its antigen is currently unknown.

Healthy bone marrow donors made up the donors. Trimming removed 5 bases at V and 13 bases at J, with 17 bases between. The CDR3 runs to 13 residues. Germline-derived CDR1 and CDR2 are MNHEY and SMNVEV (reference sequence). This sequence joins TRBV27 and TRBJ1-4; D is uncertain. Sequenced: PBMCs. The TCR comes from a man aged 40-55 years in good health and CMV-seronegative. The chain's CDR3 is CASSLTQDLGLFF. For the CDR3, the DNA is TGTGCCAGCAGTCTTACTCAGGATCTCGGACTGTTTTTT.